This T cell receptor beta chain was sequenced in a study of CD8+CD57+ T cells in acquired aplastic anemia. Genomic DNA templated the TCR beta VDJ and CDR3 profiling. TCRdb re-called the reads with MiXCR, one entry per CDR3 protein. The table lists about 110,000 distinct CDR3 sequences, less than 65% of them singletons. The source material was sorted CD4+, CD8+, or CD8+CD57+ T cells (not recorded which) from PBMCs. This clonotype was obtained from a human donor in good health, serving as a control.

The CDR3 loop reads CASSVGTYTEAFF. CDR3 in DNA: TGTGCCAGCAGTGTCGGGACATACACTGAAGCTTTCTTT. This chain connects TRBV25-1 to TRBJ1-1; D is perhaps TRBD1 (6 bases). Trimming pared 4 bases from V and 3 bases from J, leaving 9 bases between. The CDR3 has 13 amino acids. CDR1 is MGHDK and CDR2 is SYGVNS in the germline V gene.